This entry is about one T cell receptor beta chain. Its antigen is undetermined. Trimming left V 6 bases short and J 6 bases short, with 9 bases between. This CDR3 has 11 residues. Profiled with immunoSEQ multiplex PCR; TCRdb holds only in-frame clones, not every one. Here the sample spans 140,000 or so clones, approximately 91% being singletons. These data are taken from a study of T cell responses to AZD1222 COVID-19 vaccine. Study-wide results and caveats: Targets within unmutated variant regions were reportedly found for nearly half of spike-specific TCRs. Clonal diversity was possibly underestimated; the donors were predominantly white British and more often female. Repertoires in all cases were sampled only once the peak T cell response had passed. The study found vaccine-associated CD4 TCRs spanning spike, dominant at 160-218 and 743-854.

The clonotype comes from an adult who received the MenACWY meningococcal vaccine as a control. Material: peripheral blood, obtained 28 days after the second dose of the MenACWY control vaccine. The rearrangement joins TRBV12-3 or TRBV12-4 to TRBJ2-7; D perhaps matches TRBD1 (6 bases). CDR3 nucleotides: TGTGCCAGCAGCCAGGGGTTCGAGCAGTACTTC. This gives the protein CASSQGFEQYF.